This T cell receptor (beta chain) was found in a study of blood T cell repertoires in COVID-19. This clone was observed once. The table came from immunoSEQ multiplex PCR; TCRdb's copy has only in-frame clones and leaves some out. This sample yields 140,000 to 150,000 clones, of which approximately 88% are seen a single time; more than 9% belongs to the top ten. Per the germline V gene, CDR1 is MDHEN and CDR2 is SYDVKM. V gave up 4 bases and J gave up 11 bases, with 8 bases separating them. The CDR3 length is 10 residues. This TCR was sampled from a man between 60 and 75 years old with active or convalescent COVID-19. V and J are TRBV28 and TRBJ1-1; the D is unclear. Sequencing was done on a sample of peripheral blood. CDR3 bases: TGTGCCAGCAGTTACAGCCGGGCTTTCTTT. Encoded protein: CASSYSRAFF.